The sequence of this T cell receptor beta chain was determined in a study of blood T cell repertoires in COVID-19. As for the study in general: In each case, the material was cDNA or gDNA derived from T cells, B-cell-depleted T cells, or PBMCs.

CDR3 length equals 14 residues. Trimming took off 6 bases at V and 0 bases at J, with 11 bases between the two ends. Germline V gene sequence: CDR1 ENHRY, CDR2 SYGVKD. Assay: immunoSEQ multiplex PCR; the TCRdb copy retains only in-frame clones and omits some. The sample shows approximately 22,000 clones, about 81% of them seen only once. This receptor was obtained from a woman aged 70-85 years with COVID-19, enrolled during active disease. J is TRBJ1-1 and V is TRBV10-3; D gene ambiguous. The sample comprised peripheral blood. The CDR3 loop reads CAIRRQGMNTEAFF. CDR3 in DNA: TGTGCCATCAGACGACAAGGCATGAACACTGAAGCTTTCTTT.